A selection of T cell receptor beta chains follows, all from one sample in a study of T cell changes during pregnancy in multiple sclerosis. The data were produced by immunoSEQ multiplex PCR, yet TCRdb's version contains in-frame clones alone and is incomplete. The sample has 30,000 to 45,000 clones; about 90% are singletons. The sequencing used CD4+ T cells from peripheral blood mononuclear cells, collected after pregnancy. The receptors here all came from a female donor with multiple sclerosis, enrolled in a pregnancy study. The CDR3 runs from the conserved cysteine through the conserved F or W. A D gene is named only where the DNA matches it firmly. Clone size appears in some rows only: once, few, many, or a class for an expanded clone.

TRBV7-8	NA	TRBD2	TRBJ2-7	CASSKGSRGLNEQYF	TGTGCCAGCAGCAAAGGATCGCGGGGGTTGAACGAGCAGTACTTC
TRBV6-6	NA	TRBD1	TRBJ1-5	CASSSKGGPNQPQHF	TGTGCCAGCAGTTCGAAAGGGGGCCCCAATCAGCCCCAGCATTTT
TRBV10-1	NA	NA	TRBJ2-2	CASSYPRWQVGTGELFF	TGCGCCAGCAGTTACCCCCGGTGGCAGGTTGGGACCGGGGAGCTGTTTTTT
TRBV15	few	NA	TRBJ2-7	CATSRGGIEQYF	TGTGCCACCAGCAGAGGAGGGATCGAGCAGTACTTC
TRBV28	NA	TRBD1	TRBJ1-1	CASTRQGAGLMNTEAFF	TGTGCCAGCACCCGACAGGGGGCTGGACTCATGAACACTGAAGCTTTCTTT
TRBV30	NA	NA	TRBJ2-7	CAWDRQRKFYEQYF	TGTGCCTGGGATAGACAGCGTAAGTTCTACGAGCAGTACTTC
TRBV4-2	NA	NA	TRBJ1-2	CASSQDRTGPYGYTF	TGTGCCAGCAGCCAAGATCGAACAGGGCCTTATGGCTACACCTTC
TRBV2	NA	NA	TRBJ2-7	CASRQDPQTREQYF	TGTGCCAGCAGGCAGGATCCGCAGACCCGCGAGCAGTACTTC
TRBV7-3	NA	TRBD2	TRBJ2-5	CASSLGTSGGETQYF	TGTGCCAGCAGCTTGGGGACTAGCGGGGGAGAGACCCAGTACTTC
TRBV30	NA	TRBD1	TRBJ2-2	CASQGGATGELFF	TGTGCCTCACAAGGGGGCGCGACCGGGGAGCTGTTTTTT
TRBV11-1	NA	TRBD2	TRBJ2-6	CASSGGGTGANVLTF	TGTGCCAGCAGCGGCGGGGGGACTGGGGCCAACGTCCTGACTTTC
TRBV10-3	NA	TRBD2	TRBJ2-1	CAIRSSGPYKSYNEQFF	TGTGCCATCCGGTCTAGCGGGCCTTATAAATCCTACAATGAGCAGTTCTTC
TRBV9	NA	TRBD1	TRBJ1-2	CAPPSSGGLSYGYTF	TGTGCCCCCCCTTCATCAGGGGGCCTCTCTTATGGCTACACCTTC
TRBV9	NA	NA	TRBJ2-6	CASSARRSGSGANVLTF	TGTGCCAGCAGCGCCCGAAGGAGTGGCTCTGGGGCCAACGTCCTGACTTTC
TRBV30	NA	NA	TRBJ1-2	CAWSATRTTGYGYTF	TGTGCCTGGAGTGCAACAAGAACTACGGGCTATGGCTACACCTTC
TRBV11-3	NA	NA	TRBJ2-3	CASSTQGTSTQYF	TGTGCCAGCAGCACCCAGGGTACTAGCACGCAGTATTTT
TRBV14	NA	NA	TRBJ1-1	CASSQDLGAEAFF	TGTGCCAGCAGCCAAGATCTTGGGGCCGAAGCTTTCTTT
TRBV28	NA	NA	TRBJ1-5	CASSLVEYAQPQHF	TGTGCCAGCAGTTTGGTGGAGTATGCTCAGCCCCAGCATTTT
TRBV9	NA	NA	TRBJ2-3	CASSVMDGSGTDTQYF	TGTGCCAGCAGCGTAATGGACGGGAGCGGAACAGATACGCAGTATTTT
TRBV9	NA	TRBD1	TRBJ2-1	CASSPRDRHNEQFF	TGTGCCAGCAGCCCCCGGGACAGACACAATGAGCAGTTCTTC
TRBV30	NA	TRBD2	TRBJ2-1	CAWRRLAGPYNEQFF	TGTGCCTGGAGGCGACTAGCGGGCCCCTACAATGAGCAGTTCTTC
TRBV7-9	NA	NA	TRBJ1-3	CAATGRAGNTIYF	TGTGCCGCCACGGGCAGGGCTGGAAACACCATATATTTT
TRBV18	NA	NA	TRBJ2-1	CASSPGSGQGGNEQFF	TGTGCCAGCTCACCAGGAAGCGGTCAAGGGGGTAATGAGCAGTTCTTC
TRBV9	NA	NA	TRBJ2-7	CASSVATGTYEQYF	TGTGCCAGCAGCGTAGCTACAGGGACCTACGAGCAGTACTTC
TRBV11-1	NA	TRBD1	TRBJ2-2	CASSLRGQGASGELFF	TGTGCCAGCAGCTTACGAGGACAGGGGGCGTCCGGGGAGCTGTTTTTT
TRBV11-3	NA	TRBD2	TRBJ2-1	CASSLELGSGGFEQFF	TGTGCCAGCAGCTTAGAATTGGGAAGCGGGGGGTTTGAGCAGTTCTTC
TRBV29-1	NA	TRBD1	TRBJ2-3	CSVVGGQGGGDTQYF	TGCAGCGTTGTGGGTGGACAGGGTGGTGGGGATACGCAGTATTTT
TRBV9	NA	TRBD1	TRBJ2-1	CASSLGGQGAYNEQFF	TGTGCCAGCAGCTTGGGGGGACAGGGGGCCTACAATGAGCAGTTCTTC
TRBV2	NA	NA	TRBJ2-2	CASREVSGELFF	TGTGCCAGCAGGGAGGTGTCCGGGGAGCTGTTTTTT
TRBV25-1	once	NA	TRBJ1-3	CASSEIGAGGNTIYF	TGTGCCAGCAGTGAAATTGGGGCAGGGGGAAACACCATATATTTT
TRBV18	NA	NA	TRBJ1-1	CASSIPRGGTEAFF	TGTGCCAGCTCCATACCGCGGGGAGGCACTGAAGCTTTCTTT
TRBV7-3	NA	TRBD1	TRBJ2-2	CASSLWQGDGELFF	TGTGCCAGCAGCTTATGGCAGGGGGACGGGGAGCTGTTTTTT
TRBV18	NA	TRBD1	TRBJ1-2	CASHGTGTYGYTF	TGTGCCAGCCACGGGACAGGGACCTATGGCTACACCTTC
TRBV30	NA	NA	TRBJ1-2	CAWSPMRRAGYTF	TGTGCCTGGAGCCCTATGAGGAGGGCTGGCTACACCTTC
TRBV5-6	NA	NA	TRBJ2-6	CASSLGGTGANVLTF	TGTGCCAGCAGCTTAGGGGGTACCGGGGCCAACGTCCTGACTTTC
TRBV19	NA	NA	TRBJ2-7	CASSIASMASYEQYF	TGTGCCAGTAGTATAGCCTCGATGGCCTCCTACGAGCAGTACTTC
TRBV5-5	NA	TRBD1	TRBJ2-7	CASSSSRTGVYEQYF	TGTGCCAGCAGCTCGAGCAGGACAGGGGTATACGAGCAGTACTTC
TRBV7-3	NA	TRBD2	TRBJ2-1	CASTRGGRIEQFF	TGTGCCAGCACCCGGGGGGGGCGGATTGAGCAGTTCTTC
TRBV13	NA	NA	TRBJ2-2	CASIPPGGRQSGELFF	TGTGCCAGCATCCCCCCGGGTGGGAGGCAGTCCGGGGAGCTGTTTTTT
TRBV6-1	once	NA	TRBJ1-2	CASRNSGDYGYTF	TGTGCCAGCAGGAACTCAGGGGACTATGGCTACACCTTC
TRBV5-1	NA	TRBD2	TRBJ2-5	CASSFTSGQETQYF	TGCGCCAGCAGCTTCACTAGCGGGCAAGAGACCCAGTACTTC
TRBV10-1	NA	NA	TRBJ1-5	CASSESTWREDNQPQHF	TGCGCCAGCAGTGAGAGTACGTGGAGGGAAGACAATCAGCCCCAGCATTTT